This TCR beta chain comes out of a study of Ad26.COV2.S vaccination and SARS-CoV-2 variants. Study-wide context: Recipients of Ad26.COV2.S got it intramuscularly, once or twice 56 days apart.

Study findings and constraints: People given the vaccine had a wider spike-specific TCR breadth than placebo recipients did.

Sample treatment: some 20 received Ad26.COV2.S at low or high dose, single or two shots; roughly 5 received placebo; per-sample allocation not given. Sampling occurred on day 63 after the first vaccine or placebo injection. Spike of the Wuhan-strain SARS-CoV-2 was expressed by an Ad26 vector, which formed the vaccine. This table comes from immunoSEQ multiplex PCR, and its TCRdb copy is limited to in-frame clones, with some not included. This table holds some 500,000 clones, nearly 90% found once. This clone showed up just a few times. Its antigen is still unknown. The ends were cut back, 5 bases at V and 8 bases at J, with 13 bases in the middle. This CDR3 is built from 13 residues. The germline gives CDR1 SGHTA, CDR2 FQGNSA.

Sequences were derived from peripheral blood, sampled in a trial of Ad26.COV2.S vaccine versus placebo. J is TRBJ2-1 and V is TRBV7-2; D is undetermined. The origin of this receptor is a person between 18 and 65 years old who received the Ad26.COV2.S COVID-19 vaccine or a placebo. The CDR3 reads CASSAGPEDEQFF. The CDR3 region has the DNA TGTGCCAGCAGCGCAGGCCCTGAGGATGAGCAGTTCTTC.